In its sample, the clone carrying this TCR beta chain was seen many times. What it recognizes is unknown. This record comes from a study of T cells after yellow fever vaccination. Study-wide findings and caveats: A faster peak, day 5 versus 15, was reached by the weaker secondary response. Clonotypes appearing in both CD4 and CD8 compartments existed, and their share was small. Most clones from primary vaccination resurfaced after the booster (roughly 96% CD4, 75% to 90% CD8).

Template-switching 5'RACE yielded the TCR cDNA; a universal primer site and UMIs were added in the process. Each CDR3 protein is one row after TCRdb ran MiXCR on the 5' RACE reads. The sample carries some 400,000 distinct CDR3 sequences, over 5% recorded once. Germline V lookup: CDR1 SGHRS, CDR2 YFSETQ. The CDR3 runs to 15 residues. V was trimmed by 0 bases and J by 4 bases, leaving 11 bases between them. The sequence derives from a man aged 25-45 years who received the YFV17D yellow fever vaccine. The source was PBMCs, collected 5 days after the yellow fever booster vaccination. This chain links TRBV5-1 with TRBJ2-1, with D tentatively TRBD1 or TRBD2 (5 bases each). CDR3: CASSLGPGPYNEQFF. The CDR3 DNA reads as TGCGCCAGCAGCTTGGGGCCGGGACCATACAATGAGCAGTTCTTC.